The present T cell receptor (beta chain) was sequenced within a study of shared clonotypes between healthy human individuals. This CDR3 contains 15 residues. The ends lost 1 base at V and 4 bases at J; junction bases unmatched: 5. CDR1 and CDR2 from the germline V gene are MGHRA and YSYEKL. Sorted subsets were amplified in replicate PCRs using approximately 0.2 ug DNA, 25,000 to 30,000 T cell genomes. Profiling relied on immunoSEQ multiplex PCR, and the TCRdb table lists in-frame clones only, not all of them. In the table there are around 940,000 clones, over 60% of which are singletons. This clone was recorded a few times.

The sample comprised memory CD4+ T cells sorted from blood. Subset given: CD45RA-negative fraction. The receptor comes from a man younger than 30 in good health. J is TRBJ2-3 and V is TRBV4-1, with 7 nucleotides matching TRBD2. The CDR3 region has the DNA TGCGCCAGCAGCCAAGCCCAGCGGGGAGCAGATACGCAGTATTTT. Translating gives CASSQAQRGADTQYF.